This record looks at one TCR beta chain sequence and its context. Its antigen is still unknown. Additional DNA sequences in this sample encode the identical CDR3. The sample originates from a study of shared clonotypes between healthy human individuals. Study outcomes and limitations: Only blood was sampled; tissue repertoires likely differ. A reduction in generation probabilities was seen for non-shared clonotypes relative to those shared by all four donors.

Germline V gene data show CDR1 as MDHEN and CDR2 as SYDVKM. The V and J ends lost 2 bases and 4 bases respectively, with 11 bases between them. The CDR3 length is 14 residues. Sorted-subset replicate PCRs used around 200 ng of genomic DNA. This amount corresponded to some 30,000 T cell genomes. Data came from immunoSEQ multiplex PCR; TCRdb stores just in-frame clones and leaves some out. The sample yields 1.5 million to 1.9 million clones, 95% to 99% seen once. The specimen sequenced was naive CD4+ T cells sorted from blood. This sample's subset: CD45RA+ positively selected. This receptor was obtained from a man aged 30 to 39 in good health. The chain has TRBV28 and TRBJ1-1, with unresolved D. The CDR3 loop reads CASSLRRRGTEAFF. For the CDR3, the DNA is TGTGCCAGCAGTTTACGGCGGCGGGGCACTGAAGCTTTCTTT.